Following are 27 T cell receptor beta chains from one sample sequenced in a study of cytomegalovirus exposure and HLA in healthy donors. Both 60 Vbeta primers and 13 Jbeta primers went into the PCR. Some clones are missing from TCRdb's copy, which holds only in-frame ones; the method was immunoSEQ multiplex PCR. The profile shows about 130,000 clones, about 71% of them singletons. Sequenced: PBMCs. These receptors all come from a woman between 55 and 75 years old in good health and CMV-seropositive.

The gene calls are TRBV5-4 and TRBJ1-2; D not certain. This CDR3 has 12 residues. CDR1 SGHNT and CDR2 YYREEE come from the germline V gene (reference sequence). V was trimmed by 0 bases and J by 8 bases, leaving 8 bases between them. DNA for the CDR3: TGTGCCAGCAGCTTGGGAGAGAACGGCTACACCTTC. Its protein product is CASSLGENGYTF. The whole variable domain, filled in from reference TRBV5-4 and TRBJ1-2, reads ETGVTQSPTHLIKTRGQQVTLRCSSQSGHNTVSWYQQALGQGPQFIFQYYREEENGRGNFPPRFSGLQFPNYSSELNVNALELDDSALYLCASSLGENGYTFGSGTRLTVV.

The chain employs TRBV6-6 and TRBJ2-5; 9 bases line up with TRBD2. The V and J ends lost 10 bases and 6 bases, in that order; junction bases with no gene match: 6. The CDR3 is 12 residues long. CDR1 and CDR2 from the germline V gene are MNHNY and SVGAGI (reference sequence). The DNA for the CDR3 is TGTGCCATCCGCGGGGGGGGGAAGACCCAGTACTTC. Its translation is CAIRGGGKTQYF.

The V and J genes are TRBV14 and TRBJ1-4; possibly TRBD1 for D (5 bases). The germline V gene encodes CDR1 SGHDN and CDR2 FVKESK. V lost 0 bases to trimming and J lost 7 bases, with 15 bases between them. The CDR3 is 16 amino acids. CDR3 residues: CASSQEGRTIGEKLFF. The CDR3 coding sequence is TGTGCCAGCAGCCAAGAAGGAAGGACAATTGGTGAAAAACTGTTTTTT.

This chain links TRBV5-1 with TRBJ1-5, with a possible D match to TRBD1 (6 bases). Germline CDR1 SGHRS, CDR2 YFSETQ. This CDR3 contains 15 residues. The ends were cut back, 0 bases at V and 7 bases at J, with 14 bases in the middle. The CDR3 sequence is CASSLDGRGEQPQHF. CDR3 sequence (DNA): TGCGCCAGCAGCTTGGATGGCAGGGGTGAACAGCCCCAGCATTTT.

There are a few counts of this clone. This chain links TRBV27 with TRBJ1-3, with D possibly TRBD1 on 6 matching bases. Trimming took 5 bases from V and 1 from J, leaving 15 bases between them. There are 16 residues in the CDR3. Germline V gene sequence: CDR1 MNHEY, CDR2 SMNVEV (reference sequence). The CDR3 protein is CASSPRTVTSGNTIYF. The CDR3 region has the DNA TGTGCCAGCAGTCCTCGGACAGTCACTTCTGGAAACACCATATATTTT.

V is TRBV5-1 and J is TRBJ1-4; no reliable D call. The CDR3 has 16 amino acids. Per germline, CDR1 SGHRS and CDR2 YFSETQ. V was pared by 4 bases and J by 0 bases, with 13 bases between. This CDR3 reads CASSPRWSATNEKLFF. The CDR3 DNA reads TGCGCCAGCAGCCCCAGGTGGTCTGCAACTAATGAAAAACTGTTTTTT.

The chain joins TRBV7-9 to TRBJ1-2; 9 nucleotides line up with TRBD1. The germline gives CDR1 SEHNR, CDR2 FQNEAQ (reference sequence). The CDR3 is 15 amino acids. The J segment lost 4 bases and the V segment lost 5 bases, leaving 8 bases of the junction unmatched. This chain's CDR3 is CASSRWDRVSYGYTF. CDR3 DNA sequence: TGTGCCAGCAGCCGCTGGGACAGGGTCTCCTATGGCTACACCTTC.

The chain combines TRBV19 with TRBJ2-1; no definite D call. The CDR3 covers 15 residues. CDR1 and CDR2 from the germline V gene are LNHDA and SQIVND (reference sequence). Trimming shortened V by 3 bases and J by 0 bases, and 9 bases separated the two germline ends. The CDR3 DNA reads TGTGCCAGTAGTATTGCGCTAAGCTCCTACAATGAGCAGTTCTTC. This encodes CASSIALSSYNEQFF.

The chain carries TRBV19 and TRBJ2-7, with 12 bases matching TRBD1. The germline V gene encodes CDR1 LNHDA and CDR2 SQIVND (reference sequence). The CDR3 consists of 15 residues. V lost 5 bases to trimming and J lost 7 bases; unmatched junction nucleotides: 9. The CDR3 region is CASSFAGQGAGEQYF. DNA of the CDR3: TGTGCCAGTAGTTTCGCGGGACAGGGGGCAGGGGAGCAGTACTTC.

The V gene is TRBV19, the J gene TRBJ2-2, with D perhaps matching TRBD2 (5 bases). The V and J ends lost 4 bases and 4 bases respectively, with 16 bases between them. This CDR3 spans 16 amino acids. The V gene's germline CDR1 is LNHDA and CDR2 SQIVND (reference sequence). The CDR3 coding sequence is TGTGCCAGTAGTACTAGCTCCCAAGGATTCACCGGGGAGCTGTTTTTT. It specifies CASSTSSQGFTGELFF.

A word on this clone: Its ends do not fully match the called genes, so a read error is possible. V and J are TRBV7-3 and TRBJ2-5; TRBD2 agrees at 9 bases. Germline assignment: CDR1 SGHTA and CDR2 FQGTGA. This CDR3 is built from 16 residues. Here the CDR3 reads CASSLNRLAGQATQYF. In nucleotides, the CDR3 is TGTGCCAGCAGCTTAAATCGGCTAGCGGGGCAAGCGACCCAGTACTTC.

The chain combines TRBV27 with TRBJ1-5; 7 bases are a match to TRBD1. The V gene's germline CDR1 is MNHEY and CDR2 SMNVEV (reference sequence). The CDR3 extends over 14 amino acids. V lost 5 bases to trimming and J lost 5 bases; unmatched junction nucleotides: 6. The CDR3 loop reads CASSGDRVYQPQHF. For the CDR3, the DNA is TGTGCCAGCAGTGGAGACAGGGTCTATCAGCCCCAGCATTTT.

The chain uses TRBV19 and TRBJ2-7, with D possibly TRBD1 on 5 matching bases. V was pared by 4 bases and J by 1 base, with 17 bases between. CDR3 size: 16 residues. From germline, CDR1 is LNHDA and CDR2 SQIVND (reference sequence). In DNA form, the CDR3 reads TGTGCCAGTAGTACCCCGTGGGGCTACCCGTCCTACGAGCAGTACTTC. This codes for CASSTPWGYPSYEQYF.

The CDR3 spells CASSLDGRGFNQPQHF. The CDR3 coding sequence is TGTGCCAGCAGCTTGGATGGCAGGGGTTTCAATCAGCCCCAGCATTTT. The J gene is TRBJ1-5, the V gene TRBV5-6; possible D gene TRBD1, 6 bases. From germline, CDR1 is SGHDT and CDR2 YYEEEE. The CDR3 covers 16 residues. Trimming cost V 0 bases and J 3 bases, with 13 bases left between them.

The J gene is TRBJ2-2, the V gene TRBV5-1; possibly TRBD1 for D (5 bases). V dropped 4 bases and J dropped 6 bases, with 16 bases sitting between them. CDR3 length: 15 residues. CDR1 is SGHRS, CDR2 YFSETQ, per germline. The CDR3 DNA reads TGCGCCAGCAGCCAACAGATGCTAGGGGCCGGGGAGCTGTTTTTT. Encoded protein: CASSQQMLGAGELFF.

This clone was seen a single time. The V gene is TRBV5-1, the J gene TRBJ1-3; D possibly corresponds to TRBD1 (6 bases). The V and J ends lost 3 bases and 2 bases respectively, with 9 bases between them. This CDR3 comprises 14 residues. Germline V lookup: CDR1 SGHRS, CDR2 YFSETQ. CDR3: CASSSQGTGNTIYF. CDR3 nucleotide sequence: TGCGCCAGCAGCTCACAGGGTACTGGAAACACCATATATTTT.

This clone was counted once. The chain employs TRBV6-5 and TRBJ1-1; no clear D. Trimming removed 7 bases from V and 2 bases from J, with 8 bases in between. This CDR3 has 12 amino acids. Germline V gene lookup returns CDR1 MNHEY and CDR2 SVGAGI. The DNA of the CDR3 is TGTGCCAGCACGCTAGGAAACACTGAAGCTTTCTTT. This sequence encodes CASTLGNTEAFF.

DNA for the CDR3: TGTGCCAGCAGTGAAGGCCGGGACAGGGTATACACTGAAGCTTTCTTT. Amino acid sequence: CASSEGRDRVYTEAFF. The rearrangement uses TRBV6-1 and TRBJ1-1; 9 bases are a match to TRBD1. CDR1 MNHNS and CDR2 SASEGT come from the germline V gene. The J segment lost 3 bases and the V segment lost 1 base, leaving 6 bases of the junction unmatched. The CDR3 has 16 residues.

The V and J genes are TRBV12-5 and TRBJ2-1; a possible D gene is TRBD2 (5 bases). V gave up 11 bases and J gave up 1 base, with 9 bases separating them. Per germline, CDR1 LGHNT and CDR2 FRNRAP. The CDR3 extends over 12 amino acids. CDR3 nucleotide sequence: TGTGCTTCAGGCGGGTCCTACAATGAGCAGTTCTTC. It encodes CASGGSYNEQFF.

This sequence joins TRBV7-2 and TRBJ1-5; D not resolved. The CDR3 loop spans 15 amino acids. The germline V gene encodes CDR1 SGHTA and CDR2 FQGNSA. The V and J ends lost 1 base and 9 bases respectively, with 16 bases between them. The CDR3 loop reads CASSLEAANSRPQHF. CDR3 DNA: TGTGCCAGCAGCTTAGAAGCAGCCAACAGTCGGCCCCAGCATTTT.

The sample holds a few counts of this clone. The V call is TRBV15, the J call TRBJ2-1; D is possibly TRBD2 (5 bases). The germline V gene has CDR1 LNHNV and CDR2 YYDKDF (reference sequence). Trimming took 1 base from V and 9 from J, leaving 7 bases between them. The CDR3 totals 12 residues. CDR3 DNA sequence: TGTGCCACCAGCAGAGCCCGGGGTGAGCAGTTCTTC. Its translation is CATSRARGEQFF.

As concerns this clone: Other DNA sequences in this sample translate to the same CDR3. This chain links TRBV7-9 with TRBJ1-6, with D possibly TRBD1 on 6 matching bases. This CDR3 is 16 amino acids long. The germline CDR1 and CDR2 sequences are SEHNR and FQNEAQ (reference sequence). The germline V and J ends were trimmed by 5 bases and 13 bases, with 24 bases remaining between them. Here the CDR3 reads CASSEGGADVGSPLHF. In DNA form, the CDR3 reads TGTGCCAGCAGCGAAGGGGGGGCGGACGTCGGATCGCCCCTCCACTTT.

The CDR3 loop reads CASSSTSNVLTF. In DNA, the CDR3 is TGTGCCAGCAGTTCAACCAGTAACGTCCTGACTTTC. The chain joins TRBV27 to TRBJ2-6; the D is unclear. Trimming left V 4 bases short and J 10 bases short, with 8 bases between. Per germline, CDR1 MNHEY and CDR2 SMNVEV (reference sequence). The CDR3 runs to 12 residues.

Worth noting for this clone: This same CDR3 is encoded by further DNA sequences in the sample. J is TRBJ1-2 and V is TRBV5-1; 7 bases fit TRBD1. This CDR3 has 14 residues. Trimming removed 0 bases from V and 3 bases from J; junction bases left unmatched: 2. Germline lookup yields CDR1 SGHRS and CDR2 YFSETQ. CDR3 sequence (DNA): TGCGCCAGCAGCTTGGGACAGGGAGACTATGGCTACACCTTC. Translation gives CASSLGQGDYGYTF. The complete variable domain, with remaining parts taken from reference TRBV5-1 and TRBJ1-2, reads KAGVTQTPRYLIKTRGQQVTLSCSPISGHRSVSWYQQTPGQGLQFLFEYFSETQRNKGNFPGRFSGRQFSNSRSEMNVSTLELGDSALYLCASSLGQGDYGYTFGSGTRLTVV.

V is TRBV6-6 and J is TRBJ1-5, with D possibly matching TRBD1 (6 bases). The CDR3 runs 13 residues. The ends were cut back, 6 bases at V and 9 bases at J, with 15 bases in the middle. The germline V gene encodes CDR1 MNHNY and CDR2 SVGAGI (reference sequence). CDR3 bases: TGTGCCAGCAGGTTTTTGGGGGCAGGGCCCCAGCATTTT. It codes for CASRFLGAGPQHF.

This clone was observed once. This chain links TRBV10-1 with TRBJ1-1, with D unclear. V lost 2 bases and J lost 5, with 12 bases in between. The CDR3 has 14 amino acids. From germline, CDR1 is WNHNN and CDR2 SYGVQD (reference sequence). CDR3 protein: CASSEEGRGTEAFF. CDR3 in DNA: TGCGCCAGCAGTGAGGAGGGCAGAGGGACTGAAGCTTTCTTT.

This chain uses TRBV6-4 with TRBJ1-1, with a possible D match to TRBD1 (5 bases). With 6 bases removed from V and 4 bases from J, the gap between germline ends came to 18 bases. CDR1 MRHNA and CDR2 SNTAGT come from the germline V gene. This CDR3 comprises 15 residues. The CDR3 protein is CASRAEQGWATEAFF. CDR3 nucleotides: TGTGCCAGCAGAGCCGAGCAGGGTTGGGCCACTGAAGCTTTCTTT.